These 13 T cell receptor beta chains came from one sample sequenced in a study of regulatory T cells in long-lasting Graves disease. Both iRepertoire HTBI primers and Arm-PCR of CDR3 regions were used to build the TCR beta libraries. One entry per CDR3 protein results from TCRdb running MiXCR on the multiplex PCR reads. Here the sample spans about 460,000 distinct CDR3 sequences, about 14% being singletons. As to time point: newly diagnosed GD, antithyroid drugs for less than 3 months. PBMC-derived RNA was used for the TCR library. This sample was also put to use in a study of T cells in Graves' hyperthyroidism and ophthalmopathy.

Sequenced material: peripheral blood mononuclear cells (PBMCs), taken at new diagnosis, from a patient treated with antithyroid drugs. The receptors here all came from a woman aged 50 to 65 with Graves disease.

This clonotype occurred a few times. V gene TRBV20-1 combines with J gene TRBJ1-6, with 8 positions matching TRBD1. Germline CDR1 reads DFQATT; CDR2 reads SNEGSKA (reference sequence). The CDR3 is 16 residues long. V dropped 1 base and J dropped 10; count of bases not matched to a gene: 12. CDR3 sequence: CSARGGDWTGRSPLHF. In DNA, the CDR3 is TGCAGTGCTAGAGGGGGTGATTGGACAGGGCGATCACCCCTCCACTTT.

This clonotype was observed a handful of times. This chain uses TRBV29-1 with TRBJ1-4; the D gene is possibly TRBD1 (5 bases). Trimming removed 5 bases at V and 5 bases at J, with 15 bases between. The CDR3 totals 14 residues. Per germline, CDR1 SQVTM and CDR2 ANQGSEA. Here the CDR3 reads CSVNEWGQNEKLFF. For the CDR3, the DNA is TGCAGCGTTAATGAGTGGGGCCAGAATGAAAAACTGTTTTTT.

The V call is TRBV9, the J call TRBJ1-3; D gene uncertain. Trimming left V 3 bases short and J 2 bases short, with 12 bases between. The germline CDR1 and CDR2 sequences are SGDLS and YYNGEE. This CDR3 contains 15 residues. The CDR3 spells CASSEREIPGNTIYF. CDR3 coding DNA: TGTGCCAGCAGCGAGCGAGAAATCCCTGGAAACACCATATATTTT.

Worth noting for this clonotype: At one end, the junction sequence differs from germline, possibly due to a read error. The rearrangement joins TRBV7-9 to TRBJ2-1; 8 bases match TRBD1. The CDR3 contains 15 residues. Germline lookup yields CDR1 SEHNR and CDR2 FQNEAQ (reference sequence). The CDR3 DNA follows: TGTGCCAGCAGCCCGACGGGACAGGCTTACAATGAGCAGGTCTTC. As protein: CASSPTGQAYNEQVF.

This clonotype has ten or more counts. The chain has TRBV12-3 or TRBV12-4 and TRBJ1-1, with D unresolved. V was pared by 3 bases and J by 2 bases, with 7 bases between. This CDR3 is 13 amino acids long. The CDR3 loop is CASSFSTNTEAFF. The CDR3, as DNA: TGTGCCAGCAGTTTTAGCACAAACACTGAAGCTTTCTTT.

Many counts were recorded for this clonotype. The chain links TRBV6-1 to TRBJ1-5, with D unclear. CDR1 MNHNS and CDR2 SASEGT come from the germline V gene. V lost 2 bases, J lost 0 bases, and 11 bases lay in between. The CDR3 is made up of 16 amino acids. As DNA, the CDR3 is TGTGCCAGCAGTGAAAGGGCCCACTATAGCAATCAGCCCCAGCATTTT. Translating gives CASSERAHYSNQPQHF.

This clonotype was counted at least ten times. DNA for the CDR3: TGCAGTGCTAGAGCTAGGGACCGGGGGAACACAGATACGCAGTATTTT. It codes for CSARARDRGNTDTQYF. This rearrangement joins TRBV20-1 to TRBJ2-3; weak D call: TRBD2 (6 bases). The CDR3 totals 16 residues. The germline V gene has CDR1 DFQATT and CDR2 SNEGSKA (reference sequence). The V and J ends lost 1 base and 2 bases respectively, with 16 bases between them.

This chain joins TRBV10-3 and TRBJ2-3; 10 bases map to TRBD2. Unmatched junction bases numbered 3, after V lost 4 bases and J lost 5 bases. Germline CDR1 reads ENHRY; CDR2 reads SYGVKD. The CDR3 is 14 amino acids. CDR3 residues: CAISAAGGRDTQYF. As DNA, the CDR3 is TGTGCCATCAGTGCAGCGGGAGGGCGAGATACGCAGTATTTT.

The V and J genes are TRBV3-1 and TRBJ2-5; D possibly corresponds to TRBD1 (5 bases). Trimming removed 1 base at V and 5 bases at J, with 11 bases between. The CDR3 runs to 14 residues. Looked up from germline, CDR1 is LGHDT and CDR2 is YNNKEL (reference sequence). For the CDR3, the DNA is TGTGCCAGCAGCCAAGTTAGGGGTCGGGAGACCCAGTACTTC. Translation gives CASSQVRGRETQYF.

This chain uses TRBV6-1 with TRBJ1-2, with D possibly being TRBD1 (5 bases). Germline loops: CDR1 MNHNS, CDR2 SASEGT. This CDR3 is built from 14 residues. V was pared by 5 bases and J by 0 bases, with 10 bases between. The CDR3 nucleotides read TGTGCCAGCAGTAGACAGTCAGCTAACTATGGCTACACCTTC. Translated, it gives CASSRQSANYGYTF.

The rearrangement joins TRBV25-1 to TRBJ2-2; the match to TRBD2 covers 10 bases. Germline CDR1 reads MGHDK; CDR2 reads SYGVNS. J was trimmed by 7 bases and V by 5 bases; bases with no gene match: 7. This CDR3 spans 15 amino acids. The CDR3 DNA is TGTGCCAGCAGTAACCTAGCGGGAGTCCTCGGGGAGCTGTTTTTT. Translating it yields CASSNLAGVLGELFF.

The chain joins TRBV5-1 to TRBJ2-1; 7 bases are shared with TRBD2. The CDR3 length is 15 residues. The V segment lost 4 bases and the J segment 6 bases; nucleotides outside the gene matches: 10. Per the germline V gene, CDR1 is SGHRS and CDR2 is YFSETQ. The DNA of the CDR3 is TGCGCCAGCAGCCCCGTGGGGGGGGGGGGCAATGAGCAGTTCTTC. It translates to CASSPVGGGGNEQFF.

This clonotype has a count of ten or more. Here the CDR3 DNA reads TGTGCCAGCAGCTTATGGCTAGCGGGAGGGTACAATGAGCAGTTCTTC. It encodes CASSLWLAGGYNEQFF. V usage is TRBV11-2 and J usage is TRBJ2-1, with 12 bases aligning to TRBD2. CDR1 SGHAT and CDR2 FQNNGV come from the germline V gene. J was trimmed by 4 bases and V by 2 bases; bases with no gene match: 3. This CDR3 is built from 16 residues.